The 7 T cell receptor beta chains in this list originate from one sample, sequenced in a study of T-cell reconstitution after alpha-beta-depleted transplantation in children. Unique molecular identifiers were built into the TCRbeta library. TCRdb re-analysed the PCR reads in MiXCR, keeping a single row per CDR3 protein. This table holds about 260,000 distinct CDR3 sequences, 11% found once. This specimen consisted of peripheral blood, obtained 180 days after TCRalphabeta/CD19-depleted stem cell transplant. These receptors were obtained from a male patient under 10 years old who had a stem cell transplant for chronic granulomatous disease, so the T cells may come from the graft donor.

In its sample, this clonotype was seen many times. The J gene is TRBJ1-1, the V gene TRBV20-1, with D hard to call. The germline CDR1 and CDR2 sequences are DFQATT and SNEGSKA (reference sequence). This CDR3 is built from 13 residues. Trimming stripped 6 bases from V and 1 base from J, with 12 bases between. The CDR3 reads CSAAVPRNTEAFF. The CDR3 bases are TGCAGTGCCGCGGTCCCCAGGAACACTGAAGCTTTCTTT.

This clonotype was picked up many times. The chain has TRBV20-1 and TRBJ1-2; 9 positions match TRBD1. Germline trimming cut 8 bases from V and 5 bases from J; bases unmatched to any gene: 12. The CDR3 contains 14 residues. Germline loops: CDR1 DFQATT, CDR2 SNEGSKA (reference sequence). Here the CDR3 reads CSPGPGTGQYGYTF. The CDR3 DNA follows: TGCAGTCCCGGCCCCGGGACAGGGCAGTATGGCTACACCTTC.

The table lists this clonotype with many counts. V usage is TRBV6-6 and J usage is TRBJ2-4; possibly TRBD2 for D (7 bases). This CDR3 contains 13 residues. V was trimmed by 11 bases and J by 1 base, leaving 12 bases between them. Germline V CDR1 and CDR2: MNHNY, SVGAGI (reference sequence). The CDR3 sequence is CAAEGGAKNIQYF. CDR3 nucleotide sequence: TGTGCCGCGGAGGGGGGGGCCAAAAACATTCAGTACTTC.

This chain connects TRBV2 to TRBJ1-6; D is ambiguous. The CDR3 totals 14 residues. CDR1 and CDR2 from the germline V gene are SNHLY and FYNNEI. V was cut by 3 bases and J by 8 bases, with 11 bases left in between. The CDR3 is CASSEVLLDSPLHF. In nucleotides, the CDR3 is TGTGCCAGCAGTGAGGTGTTGTTGGATTCACCCCTCCACTTT.

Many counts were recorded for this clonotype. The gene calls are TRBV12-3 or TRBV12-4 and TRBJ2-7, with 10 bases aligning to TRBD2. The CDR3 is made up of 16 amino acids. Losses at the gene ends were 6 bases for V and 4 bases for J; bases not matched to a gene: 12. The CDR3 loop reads CASRGGLAGGDYEQYF. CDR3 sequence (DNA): TGTGCCAGCAGAGGGGGCTTAGCGGGAGGCGATTACGAGCAGTACTTC.

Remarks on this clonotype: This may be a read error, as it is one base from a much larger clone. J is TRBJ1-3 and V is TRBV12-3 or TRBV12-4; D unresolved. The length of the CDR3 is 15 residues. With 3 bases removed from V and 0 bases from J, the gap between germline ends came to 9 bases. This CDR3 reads CASSFGRISGNTIYF. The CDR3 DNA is TGTGCCAGCAGTTTCGGGCGGATCTCTGGAAACACCATATATTTT.

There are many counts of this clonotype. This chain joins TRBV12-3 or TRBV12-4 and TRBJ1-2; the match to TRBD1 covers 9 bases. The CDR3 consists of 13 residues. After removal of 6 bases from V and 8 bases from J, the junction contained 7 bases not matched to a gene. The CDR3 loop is CASSPGQGDGYTF. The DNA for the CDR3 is TGTGCCAGCAGCCCGGGACAGGGAGACGGCTACACCTTC.